Listed below are T cell receptor beta chains from one sample, sequenced in a study of T cell repertoires in cytomegalovirus infection. TCRdb recomputed calls from the reads with MiXCR, one row per CDR3 protein. Of about 300,000 distinct CDR3 sequences in the sample, approximately 8.9% were seen once. The source material was PBMCs. These receptor sequences come from a human donor in good health (CMV status not recorded). Some clones in this sample may be carry-over from other donors' samples. CDR3s include the opening cysteine and the closing phenylalanine or tryptophan.

CASRVEGSGNTIYF TRBV28
CASRPRGQGALSPLHF TRBV12-3/TRBV12-4
CASSQVLGSGTQYF TRBV4-3
CASSRHRDNTEAFF TRBV28
CASSPDRGSYEQYF TRBV7-2
CASSPGHGTQYF TRBV7-9
CASSPPGVQETQYF TRBV2
CASSFGIGYTF TRBV12-3/TRBV12-4
CASSLLGLAFTDTQYF TRBV5-5
CASSLLPGLGGSDTQYF TRBV6-4
CSARRGQGALKLFF TRBV20-1
CSAEGTDAFSGANVLTF TRBV20-1
CASSVAGDTGELFF TRBV2
CAGTDDNQPQHF TRBV28
CSAGDGQGYSNQPQHF TRBV20-1
CASSPGTDNNEQFF TRBV18
CASSLSRDFGGAFF TRBV7-9
CASSLVRGRVYEQYF TRBV7-9
CASSSLMANEKLFF TRBV7-9
CSVEPTGGHGGELFF TRBV29-1
CASSLVARGNYEQYF TRBV5-5
CASGAGDTDTQYF TRBV25-1
CSSEGPYSYNEQFF TRBV20-1
CASSVGYSTDTQYF TRBV9
CASSPTGVRDQPQHF TRBV28
CASSEADRVLGRNEQFF TRBV2
CASSFPSGTNAIPEAFF TRBV7-9
CASSSLRGNTEASF TRBV6-5
CSVVNRVRETQYF TRBV29-1
CASSASGLAGGDRYNEQFF TRBV7-3
CASSTTGPTDTQYF TRBV6-5
CASRGGELAGGNEQFF TRBV25-1
CASSSFALAGVYNEQFF TRBV7-2
CASSSSRTGRLAFYNSPLHF TRBV7-9
CASSPWDSGLETQYF TRBV5-1
CASSASLLAGFYNEQFF TRBV5-1
CRDGTNQETQYF TRBV20-1
CASSAPGQGWDGYTF TRBV7-6
CAFKRGFPRGGKATNTGELFF TRBV2
CASSLYREGGELFF TRBV28
CASRGGMADTGELFF TRBV2
CASSLARAVGANVLTF TRBV12-3/TRBV12-4
CASSPEWGSQSSITYGYTF TRBV7-8
CASSQDGTHNYGYTF TRBV4-2
CASSFFPGKVSNEKLFF TRBV28
CASSQGAQGQGAFF TRBV4-3
CSAALGRGTEAFF TRBV29-1
CATSPLRTGSYSGANVLTF TRBV15
CASRGDTNTGELFF TRBV7-9
CASSPLAGGPNEQFF TRBV28
CSVGGTLAREQFF TRBV29-1